This T cell receptor beta chain is drawn from a study of blood T cell repertoires in COVID-19. Study-level background: PBMCs, B-cell-depleted T cells, or T cells were the source of the cDNA or gDNA that made up the material.

Using immunoSEQ multiplex PCR, the repertoire was profiled, and TCRdb retains in-frame clones only, with some absent. Seen here are about 210,000 clones, roughly 80% observed once, and the top ten hold roughly a tenth. This CDR3 comprises 15 residues. The germline CDR1 and CDR2 sequences are SEHNR and FQNEAQ (reference sequence). Trimming took off 1 base at V and 10 bases at J, with 19 bases between the two ends. This receptor was taken from a woman of 80 years or more with COVID-19, enrolled during active disease. The sequencing sample was made of peripheral blood. The chain is built from TRBV7-9 and TRBJ1-1; tentatively, D is TRBD1 (5 bases). The CDR3 protein is CASSLEEAGRVRAFF. CDR3 DNA sequence: TGTGCCAGCAGCTTAGAGGAGGCAGGGAGGGTTCGAGCTTTCTTT.